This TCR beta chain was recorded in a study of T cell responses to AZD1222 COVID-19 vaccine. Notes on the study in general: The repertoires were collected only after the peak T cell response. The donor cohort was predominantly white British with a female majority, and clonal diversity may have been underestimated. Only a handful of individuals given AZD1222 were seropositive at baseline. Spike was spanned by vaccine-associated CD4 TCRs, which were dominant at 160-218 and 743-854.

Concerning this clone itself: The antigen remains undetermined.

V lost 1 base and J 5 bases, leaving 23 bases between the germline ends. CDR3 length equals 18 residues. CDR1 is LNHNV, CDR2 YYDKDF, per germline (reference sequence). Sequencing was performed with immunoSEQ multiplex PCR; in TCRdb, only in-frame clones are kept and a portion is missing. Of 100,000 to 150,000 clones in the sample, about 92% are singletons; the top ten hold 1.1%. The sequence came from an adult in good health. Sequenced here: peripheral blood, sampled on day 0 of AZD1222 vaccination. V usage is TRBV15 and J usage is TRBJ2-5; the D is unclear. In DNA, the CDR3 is TGTGCCACCAGCAGAGCACCGGTTGTGGCCCTTCGGTGGGAGACCCAGTACTTC. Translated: CATSRAPVVALRWETQYF.